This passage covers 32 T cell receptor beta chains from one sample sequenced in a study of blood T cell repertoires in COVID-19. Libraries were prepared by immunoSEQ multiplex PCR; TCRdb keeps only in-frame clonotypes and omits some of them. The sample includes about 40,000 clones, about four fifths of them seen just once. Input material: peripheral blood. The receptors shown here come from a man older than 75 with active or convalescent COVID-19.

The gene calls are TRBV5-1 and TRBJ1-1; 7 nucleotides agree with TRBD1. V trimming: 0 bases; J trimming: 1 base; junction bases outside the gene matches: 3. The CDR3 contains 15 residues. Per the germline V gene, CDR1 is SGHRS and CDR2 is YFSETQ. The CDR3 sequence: CASSLATGSNTEAFF. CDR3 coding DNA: TGCGCCAGCAGCTTGGCGACAGGGTCGAACACTGAAGCTTTCTTT.

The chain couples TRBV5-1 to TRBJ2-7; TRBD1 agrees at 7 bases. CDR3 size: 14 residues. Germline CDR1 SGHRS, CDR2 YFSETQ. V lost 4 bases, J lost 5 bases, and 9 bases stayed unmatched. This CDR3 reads CASSPGTASHEQYF. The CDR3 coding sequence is TGCGCCAGCAGCCCAGGGACAGCCTCTCACGAGCAGTACTTC.

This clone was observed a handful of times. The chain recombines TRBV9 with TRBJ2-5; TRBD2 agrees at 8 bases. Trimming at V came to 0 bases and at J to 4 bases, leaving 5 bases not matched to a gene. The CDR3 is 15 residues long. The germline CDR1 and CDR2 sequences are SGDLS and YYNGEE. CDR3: CASSVDSGGLETQYF. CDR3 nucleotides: TGTGCCAGCAGCGTAGACTCGGGGGGGCTAGAGACCCAGTACTTC.

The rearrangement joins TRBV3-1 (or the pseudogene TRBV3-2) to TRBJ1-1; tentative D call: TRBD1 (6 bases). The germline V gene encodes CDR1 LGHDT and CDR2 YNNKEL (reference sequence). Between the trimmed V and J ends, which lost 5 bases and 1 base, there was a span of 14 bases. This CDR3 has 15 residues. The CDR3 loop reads CASSSRRGPNTEAFF. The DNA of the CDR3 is TGTGCCAGCAGCTCCCGGCGGGGGCCGAACACTGAAGCTTTCTTT.

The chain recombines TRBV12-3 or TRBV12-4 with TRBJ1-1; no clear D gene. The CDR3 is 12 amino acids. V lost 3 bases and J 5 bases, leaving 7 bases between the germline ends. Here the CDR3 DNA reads TGTGCCAGCAGTTTTTCTAGGACTGAAGCTTTCTTT. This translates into CASSFSRTEAFF.

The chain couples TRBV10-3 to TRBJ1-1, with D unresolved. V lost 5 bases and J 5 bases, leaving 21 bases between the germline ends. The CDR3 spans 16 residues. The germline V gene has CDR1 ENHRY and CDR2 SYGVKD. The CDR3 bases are TGTGCCATCAGTTCTCCTCTTCAGGAGGGTTCAACTGAAGCTTTCTTT. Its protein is CAISSPLQEGSTEAFF.

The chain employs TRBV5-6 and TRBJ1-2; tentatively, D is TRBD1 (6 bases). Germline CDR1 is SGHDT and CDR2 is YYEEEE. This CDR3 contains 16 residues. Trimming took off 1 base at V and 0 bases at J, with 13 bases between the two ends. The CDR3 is CASSLRRTETNYGYTF. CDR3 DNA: TGTGCCAGCAGCTTGCGAAGGACAGAGACTAACTATGGCTACACCTTC.

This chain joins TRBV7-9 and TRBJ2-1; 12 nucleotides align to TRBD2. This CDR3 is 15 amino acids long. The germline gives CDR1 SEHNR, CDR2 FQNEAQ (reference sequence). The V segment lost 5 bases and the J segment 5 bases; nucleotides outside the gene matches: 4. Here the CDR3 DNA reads TGTGCCAGCAGCCCCGGACTAGCGGGGAACAATGAGCAGTTCTTC. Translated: CASSPGLAGNNEQFF.

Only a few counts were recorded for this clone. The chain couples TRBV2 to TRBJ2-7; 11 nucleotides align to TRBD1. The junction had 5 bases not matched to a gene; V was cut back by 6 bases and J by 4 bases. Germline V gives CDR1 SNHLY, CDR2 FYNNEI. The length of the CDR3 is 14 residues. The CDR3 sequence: CASRWTGGSYEQYF. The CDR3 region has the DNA TGTGCCAGCAGATGGACAGGGGGCTCTTACGAGCAGTACTTC.

The CDR3: CASSSGTAPNYGYTF. DNA for the CDR3: TGTGCCAGCAGCTCCGGGACAGCACCTAACTATGGCTACACCTTC. The V gene is TRBV13, the J gene TRBJ1-2; 7 nucleotides align to TRBD1. CDR3 size: 15 residues. V lost 4 bases to trimming and J lost 0 bases; unmatched junction nucleotides: 5. Per the germline V gene, CDR1 is PRHDT and CDR2 is FYEKMQ (reference sequence). Full variable domain (rest looked up from reference TRBV13 and TRBJ1-2): AAGVIQSPRHLIKEKRETATLKCYPIPRHDTVYWYQQGPGQDPQFLISFYEKMQSDKGSIPDRFSAQQFSDYHSELNMSSLELGDSALYFCASSSGTAPNYGYTFGSGTRLTVV.

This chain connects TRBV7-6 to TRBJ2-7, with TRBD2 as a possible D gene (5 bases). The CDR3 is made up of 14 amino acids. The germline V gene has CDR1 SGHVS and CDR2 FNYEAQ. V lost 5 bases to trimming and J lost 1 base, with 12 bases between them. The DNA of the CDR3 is TGTGCCAGCAGCCCCAGGAGGAGTTCCTACGAGCAGTACTTC. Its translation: CASSPRRSSYEQYF.

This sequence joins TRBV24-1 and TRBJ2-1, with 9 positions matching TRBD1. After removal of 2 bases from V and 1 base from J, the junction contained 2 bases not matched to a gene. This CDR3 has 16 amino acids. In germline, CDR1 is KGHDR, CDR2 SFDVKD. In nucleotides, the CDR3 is TGTGCCACCAGTGATTACGGGACAGGGTCCTACAATGAGCAGTTCTTC. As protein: CATSDYGTGSYNEQFF.

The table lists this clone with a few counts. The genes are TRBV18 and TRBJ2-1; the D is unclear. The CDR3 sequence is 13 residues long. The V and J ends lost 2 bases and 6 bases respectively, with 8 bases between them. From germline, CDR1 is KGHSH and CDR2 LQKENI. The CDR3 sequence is CASSPELSNEQFF. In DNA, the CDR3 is TGTGCCAGCTCACCAGAACTTTCCAATGAGCAGTTCTTC.

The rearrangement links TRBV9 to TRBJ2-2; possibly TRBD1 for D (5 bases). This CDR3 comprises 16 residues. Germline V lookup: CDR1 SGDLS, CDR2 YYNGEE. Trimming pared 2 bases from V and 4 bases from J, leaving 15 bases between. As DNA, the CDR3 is TGTGCCAGCAGCGTCGATCAGGGAATCGGCACCGGGGAGCTGTTTTTT. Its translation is CASSVDQGIGTGELFF.

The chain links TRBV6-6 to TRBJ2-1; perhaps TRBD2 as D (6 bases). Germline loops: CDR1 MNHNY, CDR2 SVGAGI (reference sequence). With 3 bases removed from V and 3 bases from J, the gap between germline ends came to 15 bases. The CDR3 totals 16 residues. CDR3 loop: CASSYLPGSYYNEQFF. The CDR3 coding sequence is TGTGCCAGCAGTTATCTTCCCGGGAGTTACTACAATGAGCAGTTCTTC.

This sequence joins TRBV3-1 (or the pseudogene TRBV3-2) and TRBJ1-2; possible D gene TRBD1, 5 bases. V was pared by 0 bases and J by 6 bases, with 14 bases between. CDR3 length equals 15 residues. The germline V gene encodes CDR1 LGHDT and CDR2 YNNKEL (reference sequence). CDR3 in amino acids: CASSQDRAHRNGYTF. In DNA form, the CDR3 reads TGTGCCAGCAGCCAAGACAGGGCCCACCGGAATGGCTACACCTTC.

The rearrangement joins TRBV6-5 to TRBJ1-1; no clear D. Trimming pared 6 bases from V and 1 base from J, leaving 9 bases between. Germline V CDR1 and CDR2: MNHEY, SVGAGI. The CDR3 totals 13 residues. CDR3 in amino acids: CASSPRQNTEAFF. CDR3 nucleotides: TGTGCCAGCAGCCCACGACAGAACACTGAAGCTTTCTTT.

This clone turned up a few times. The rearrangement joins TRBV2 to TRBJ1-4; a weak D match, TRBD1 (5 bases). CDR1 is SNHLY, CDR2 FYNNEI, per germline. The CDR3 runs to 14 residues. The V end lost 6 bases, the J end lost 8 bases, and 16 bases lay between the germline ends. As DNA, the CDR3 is TGTGCCAGCAGGGAGGAGGGGTCGGGAGAAAAACTGTTTTTT. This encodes CASREEGSGEKLFF.

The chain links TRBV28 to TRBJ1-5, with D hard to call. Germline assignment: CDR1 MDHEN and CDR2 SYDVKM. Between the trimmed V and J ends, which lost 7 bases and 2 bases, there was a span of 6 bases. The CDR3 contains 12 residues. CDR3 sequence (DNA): TGTGCCAGCACGAGGGGCAATCAGCCCCAGCATTTT. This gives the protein CASTRGNQPQHF.

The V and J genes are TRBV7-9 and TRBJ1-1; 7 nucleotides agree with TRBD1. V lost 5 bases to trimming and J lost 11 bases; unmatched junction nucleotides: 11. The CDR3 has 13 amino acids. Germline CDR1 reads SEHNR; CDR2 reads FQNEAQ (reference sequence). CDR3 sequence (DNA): TGTGCCAGCAGCCAGGACAGGCTCATGGGGGCTTTCTTT. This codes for CASSQDRLMGAFF.

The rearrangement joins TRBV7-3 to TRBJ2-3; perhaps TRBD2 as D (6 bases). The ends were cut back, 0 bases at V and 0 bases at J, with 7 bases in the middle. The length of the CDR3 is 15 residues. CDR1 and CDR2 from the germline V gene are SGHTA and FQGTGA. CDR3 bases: TGTGCCAGCAGCTTAACGGGGACTAGCACAGATACGCAGTATTTT. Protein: CASSLTGTSTDTQYF.

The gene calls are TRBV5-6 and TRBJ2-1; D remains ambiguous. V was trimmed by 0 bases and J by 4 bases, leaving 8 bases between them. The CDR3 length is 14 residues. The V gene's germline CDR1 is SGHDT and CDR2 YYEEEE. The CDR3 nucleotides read TGTGCCAGCAGCTTGGCCGCGCTGTACAATGAGCAGTTCTTC. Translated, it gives CASSLAALYNEQFF.

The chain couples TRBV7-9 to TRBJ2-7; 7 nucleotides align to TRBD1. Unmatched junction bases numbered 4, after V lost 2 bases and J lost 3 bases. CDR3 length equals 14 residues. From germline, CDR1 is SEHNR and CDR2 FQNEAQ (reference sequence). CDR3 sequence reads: CASSLRDSYYEQYF. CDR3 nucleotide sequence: TGTGCCAGCAGCTTAAGGGACAGTTACTACGAGCAGTACTTC.

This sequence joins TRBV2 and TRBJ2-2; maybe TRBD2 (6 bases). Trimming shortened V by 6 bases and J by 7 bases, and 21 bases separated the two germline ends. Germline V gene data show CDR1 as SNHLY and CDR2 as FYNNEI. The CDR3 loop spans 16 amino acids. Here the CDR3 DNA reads TGTGCCAGCAGGGAGGGCCAGTCCCTTAGGATCGGGGAGCTGTTTTTT. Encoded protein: CASREGQSLRIGELFF.

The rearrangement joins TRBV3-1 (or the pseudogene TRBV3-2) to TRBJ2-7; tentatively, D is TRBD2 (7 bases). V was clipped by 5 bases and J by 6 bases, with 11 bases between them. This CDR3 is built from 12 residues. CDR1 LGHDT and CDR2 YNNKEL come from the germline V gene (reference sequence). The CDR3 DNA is TGTGCCAGCAGCGCCCGGGGGGCCGAGCAGTACTTC. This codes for CASSARGAEQYF.

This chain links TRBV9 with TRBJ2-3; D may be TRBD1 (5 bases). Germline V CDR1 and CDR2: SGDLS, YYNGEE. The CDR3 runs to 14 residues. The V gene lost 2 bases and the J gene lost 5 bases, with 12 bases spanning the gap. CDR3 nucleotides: TGTGCCAGCAGCGTCGGGCAGGGCAGAGATACGCAGTATTTT. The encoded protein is CASSVGQGRDTQYF.

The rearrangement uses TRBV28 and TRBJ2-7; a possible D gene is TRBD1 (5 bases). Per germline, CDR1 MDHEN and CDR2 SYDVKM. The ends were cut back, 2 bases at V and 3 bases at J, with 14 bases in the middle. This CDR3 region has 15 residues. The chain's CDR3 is CASSLRSGWRYEQYF. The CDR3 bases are TGTGCCAGCAGTTTAAGGTCAGGGTGGCGCTACGAGCAGTACTTC.

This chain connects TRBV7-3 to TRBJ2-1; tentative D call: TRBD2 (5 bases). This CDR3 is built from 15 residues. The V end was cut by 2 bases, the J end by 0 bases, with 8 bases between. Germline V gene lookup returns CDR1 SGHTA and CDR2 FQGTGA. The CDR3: CASSLGTSSYNEQFF. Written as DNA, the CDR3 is TGTGCCAGCAGCTTAGGAACTAGCTCCTACAATGAGCAGTTCTTC.

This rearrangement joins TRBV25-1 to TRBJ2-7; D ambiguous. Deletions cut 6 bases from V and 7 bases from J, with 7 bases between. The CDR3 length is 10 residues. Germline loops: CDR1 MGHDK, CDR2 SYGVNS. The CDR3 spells CASRAEEQYF. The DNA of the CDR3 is TGTGCCAGCAGGGCAGAAGAGCAGTACTTC.

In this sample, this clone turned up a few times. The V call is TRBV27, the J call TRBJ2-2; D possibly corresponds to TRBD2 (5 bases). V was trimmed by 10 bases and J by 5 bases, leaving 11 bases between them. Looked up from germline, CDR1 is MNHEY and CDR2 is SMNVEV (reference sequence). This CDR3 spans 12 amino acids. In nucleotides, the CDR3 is TGTGCCACGAGAGGGCTGACCGGGGAGCTGTTTTTT. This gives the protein CATRGLTGELFF.

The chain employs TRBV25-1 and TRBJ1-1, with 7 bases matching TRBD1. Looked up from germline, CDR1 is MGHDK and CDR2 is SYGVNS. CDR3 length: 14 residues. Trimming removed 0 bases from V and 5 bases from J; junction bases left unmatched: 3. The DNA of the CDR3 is TGTGCCAGCAGTGAATACAGGGGGGCTACTGAAGCTTTCTTT. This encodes CASSEYRGATEAFF.

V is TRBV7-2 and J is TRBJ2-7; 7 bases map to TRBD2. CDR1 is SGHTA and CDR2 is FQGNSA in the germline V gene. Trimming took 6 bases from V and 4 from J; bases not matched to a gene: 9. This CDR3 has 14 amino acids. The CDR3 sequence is CASSRRGSGYEQYF. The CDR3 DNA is TGTGCCAGCAGTCGACGCGGGAGCGGTTACGAGCAGTACTTC. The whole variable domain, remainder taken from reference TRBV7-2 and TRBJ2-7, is GAGVSQSPSNKVTEKGKDVELRCDPISGHTALYWYRQSLGQGLEFLIYFQGNSAPDKSGLPSDRFSAERTGGSVSTLTIQRTQQEDSAVYLCASSRRGSGYEQYFGPGTRLTVT.